This TCR beta chain was identified in a study of OX40 agonist ivuxolimab in advanced cancers. Whole-study context: Therapy given before enrollment (anti-PD-1, anti-PD-L1 or anti-CTLA-4) was allowed, and 35% to 45% had some.

Germline loops: CDR1 SGHNT, CDR2 YYREEE (reference sequence). The CDR3 contains 14 residues. V lost 4 bases to trimming and J lost 0 bases, with 8 bases between them. As to this clone: The antigen is unknown.

Study-wide results and caveats: Clonal expansion in partial responders at 0.1-3.0 mg/kg ranked among the lowest.

Profiling relied on immunoSEQ multiplex PCR, and the TCRdb table lists in-frame clones only, not all of them. The repertoire includes about 46,000 clones, roughly 90% of them detected once, and about an eighth sits in the top ten. V gene TRBV5-4 combines with J gene TRBJ2-1; D remains ambiguous. The origin of this receptor is an adult with an advanced solid tumor such as melanoma, head and neck, liver or kidney cancer. Sample: CD4+ or CD8+ T cells sorted from blood, taken in a trial of the OX40 agonist ivuxolimab. CDR3 residues: CASSLTPSYNEQFF. CDR3 coding DNA: TGTGCCAGCAGCCTGACGCCCTCCTACAATGAGCAGTTCTTC.